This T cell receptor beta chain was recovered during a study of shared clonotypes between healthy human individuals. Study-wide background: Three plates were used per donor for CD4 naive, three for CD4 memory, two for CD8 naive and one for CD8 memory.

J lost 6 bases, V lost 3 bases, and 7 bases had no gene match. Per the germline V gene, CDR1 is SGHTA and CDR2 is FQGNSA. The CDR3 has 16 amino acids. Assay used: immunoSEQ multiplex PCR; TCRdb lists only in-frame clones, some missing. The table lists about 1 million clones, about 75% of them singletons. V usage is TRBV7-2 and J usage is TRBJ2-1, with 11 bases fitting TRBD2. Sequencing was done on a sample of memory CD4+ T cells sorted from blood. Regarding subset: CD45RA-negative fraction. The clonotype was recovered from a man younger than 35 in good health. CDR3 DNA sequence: TGTGCCAGCAGCTTGTTTACTAGCGGGAGAATCAATGAGCAGTTCTTC. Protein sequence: CASSLFTSGRINEQFF.